Below, 26 T cell receptor beta chains from the same sample are listed, as sequenced in a study of Ad26.COV2.S vaccination and SARS-CoV-2 variants. TCRdb's table, derived via immunoSEQ multiplex PCR, lists solely in-frame clones and lacks some. The sample yields about 400,000 clones, 75% to 90% seen once. The treatment here: roughly 18 received Ad26.COV2.S at low or high dose, single or two shots; about 5 received placebo; per-sample allocation not given. The samples were gathered on day 63 after the first injection of vaccine or placebo. Here the sequenced sample was peripheral blood, taken in a trial of Ad26.COV2.S vaccine versus placebo. All receptors come from a person aged 18-65 years who received the Ad26.COV2.S COVID-19 vaccine or a placebo.

V gene TRBV4-2 combines with J gene TRBJ2-3; D gene unclear. Germline-derived CDR1 and CDR2 are LGHNA and YNFKEQ. V was shortened by 1 base and J by 1 base, with 3 bases between the two germline ends. The CDR3 spans 13 residues. The CDR3 DNA is TGTGCCAGCAGCCAAGCCCGCACAGATACGCAGTATTTT. Translated: CASSQARTDTQYF.

This clone was recorded only once. The chain has TRBV11-2 and TRBJ2-7; 7 bases align to TRBD1. Per the germline V gene, CDR1 is SGHAT and CDR2 is FQNNGV. V gave up 5 bases and J gave up 4 bases; unmatched junction bases: 5. The CDR3 has 13 amino acids. This chain's CDR3 is CASSPTGRYEQYF. The CDR3 DNA sequence: TGTGCCAGCAGCCCGACAGGGCGTTACGAGCAGTACTTC.

As to this clone: This CDR3 is also generated by other DNA sequences in the sample. This chain uses TRBV18 with TRBJ1-2, with D possibly TRBD1 on 5 matching bases. Between the trimmed V and J ends, which lost 3 bases and 2 bases, there was a span of 7 bases. This CDR3 is built from 13 residues. The germline V gene has CDR1 KGHSH and CDR2 LQKENI. The chain's CDR3 is CASSPDRNYGYTF. CDR3 coding DNA: TGTGCCAGCTCACCCGACAGAAACTATGGCTACACCTTC.

CDR3 in amino acids: CASSLSSTEAFF. As DNA, the CDR3 is TGTGCCAGCAGTCTCTCTTCCACTGAAGCTTTCTTT. This chain links TRBV28 with TRBJ1-1; D ambiguous. V lost 5 bases, J lost 4 bases, and 8 bases lay in between. In germline, CDR1 is MDHEN, CDR2 SYDVKM. The CDR3 length is 12 residues.

This clone was detected a few times. The V call is TRBV9, the J call TRBJ1-1; D ambiguous. Germline lookup yields CDR1 SGDLS and CDR2 YYNGEE. This CDR3 is built from 15 residues. V was cut by 3 bases and J by 6 bases, with 18 bases left in between. CDR3 residues: CASSAPGAQVAEAFF. For the CDR3, the DNA is TGTGCCAGCAGCGCCCCAGGAGCCCAGGTTGCTGAAGCTTTCTTT.

This sequence joins TRBV2 and TRBJ1-5; 7 nucleotides line up with TRBD1. Germline V CDR1 and CDR2: SNHLY, FYNNEI. Trimming removed 6 bases from V and 1 base from J; junction bases left unmatched: 6. The CDR3 consists of 15 residues. CDR3 sequence reads: CASRGDSPSNQPQHF. In DNA, the CDR3 is TGTGCCAGCAGGGGGGACAGCCCAAGCAATCAGCCCCAGCATTTT.

The chain couples TRBV30 to TRBJ2-5, with TRBD2 matching over 7 bases. Germline loops: CDR1 GTSNPN, CDR2 SVGIG (reference sequence). The V and J ends lost 5 bases and 0 bases, in that order; junction bases with no gene match: 6. The CDR3 runs 14 residues. This chain's CDR3 is CAWGDGGYQETQYF. For the CDR3, the DNA is TGTGCCTGGGGGGACGGGGGGTACCAAGAGACCCAGTACTTC.

The gene calls are TRBV3-1 (or the pseudogene TRBV3-2) and TRBJ1-4, with TRBD1 as a possible D gene (6 bases). Germline CDR1 is LGHDT and CDR2 is YNNKEL (reference sequence). Trimming removed 4 bases from V and 7 bases from J, with 13 bases in between. There are 14 residues in the CDR3. CDR3 nucleotide sequence: TGTGCCAGCAGCCTAGGACTAGGGGGTGAAAAACTGTTTTTT. Translation gives CASSLGLGGEKLFF.

The chain employs TRBV6-5 and TRBJ1-4; 8 nucleotides align to TRBD1. CDR1 and CDR2 (germline): MNHEY, SVGAGI. The CDR3 consists of 13 residues. With V trimmed by 6 bases and J by 7 bases, 4 bases remained unmatched. The CDR3 nucleotides read TGTGCCAGCAGCTGGACAGGGAGTGAAAAACTGTTTTTT. Protein product: CASSWTGSEKLFF.

CDR3 nucleotide sequence: TGTGCCAGCAGTTACAGGGGGCAAGAGACCCAGTACTTC. Translation: CASSYRGQETQYF. The gene calls are TRBV6-5 and TRBJ2-5; TRBD1 is a possible D gene (6 bases). This CDR3 contains 13 residues. The V and J ends lost 2 bases and 2 bases respectively, with 6 bases between them. Germline V gene lookup returns CDR1 MNHEY and CDR2 SVGAGI.

This clone has just a few counts. J is TRBJ1-2 and V is TRBV9; maybe TRBD1 (6 bases). CDR1 and CDR2 (germline): SGDLS, YYNGEE. CDR3 length: 14 amino acids. With 0 bases removed from V and 8 bases from J, the gap between germline ends came to 14 bases. CDR3 sequence reads: CASSVAKEGGGYTF. The CDR3, as DNA: TGTGCCAGCAGCGTAGCAAAGGAGGGGGGAGGCTACACCTTC.

The chain employs TRBV5-1 and TRBJ2-2; 13 bases are a match to TRBD2. Germline V gene lookup returns CDR1 SGHRS and CDR2 YFSETQ. Trimming removed 4 bases from V and 4 bases from J; junction bases left unmatched: 1. This CDR3 region has 15 residues. The CDR3 sequence: CASSRLAGGTGELFF. The CDR3 DNA reads TGCGCCAGCAGCAGACTAGCGGGGGGCACCGGGGAGCTGTTTTTT.

The chain combines TRBV7-3 with TRBJ2-2; 7 bases map to TRBD2. CDR3 length: 16 residues. Germline V gives CDR1 SGHTA, CDR2 FQGTGA. The junction had 7 bases not matched to a gene; V was cut back by 4 bases and J by 2 bases. The CDR3 here is CASSSLGTTNTGELFF. The CDR3 DNA sequence: TGTGCCAGCAGCTCCCTCGGGACTACCAACACCGGGGAGCTGTTTTTT.

This chain joins TRBV3-1 (or the pseudogene TRBV3-2) and TRBJ2-6; D is ambiguous. Trimming cost V 1 base and J 0 bases, with 4 bases left between them. The germline V gene has CDR1 LGHDT and CDR2 YNNKEL (reference sequence). The CDR3 runs 15 residues. CDR3 DNA: TGTGCCAGCAGCCAAGGGGTCTCTGGGGCCAACGTCCTGACTTTC. Translated: CASSQGVSGANVLTF.

This clone has more than one count but fewer than ten. This rearrangement joins TRBV19 to TRBJ1-2; the match to TRBD1 covers 8 bases. The V and J ends lost 4 bases and 6 bases, in that order; junction bases with no gene match: 13. CDR1 LNHDA and CDR2 SQIVND come from the germline V gene (reference sequence). The CDR3 is 16 amino acids. The CDR3 spells CASSTWTGRAQDGYTF. The CDR3 nucleotides read TGTGCCAGTAGTACTTGGACAGGGAGGGCCCAGGATGGCTACACCTTC.

This rearrangement joins TRBV15 to TRBJ2-5, with a possible D match to TRBD1 (6 bases). Germline V gene sequence: CDR1 LNHNV, CDR2 YYDKDF (reference sequence). The V end lost 1 base, the J end lost 0 bases, and 15 bases lay between the germline ends. CDR3 size: 17 residues. This CDR3 reads CATSRGARTVYQETQYF. As DNA, the CDR3 is TGTGCCACCAGCAGAGGGGCTAGGACAGTCTACCAAGAGACCCAGTACTTC.

The chain couples TRBV30 to TRBJ1-4, with D possibly matching TRBD1 (5 bases). The germline CDR1 and CDR2 sequences are GTSNPN and SVGIG (reference sequence). This CDR3 has 14 amino acids. V lost 0 bases and J 6 bases, leaving 11 bases between the germline ends. The CDR3 reads CAWSVLRGYEKLFF. CDR3 nucleotides: TGTGCCTGGAGTGTACTGCGGGGGTATGAAAAACTGTTTTTT.

This chain joins TRBV5-1 and TRBJ2-3; no clear D gene. The V gene's germline CDR1 is SGHRS and CDR2 YFSETQ. Deletions cut 1 base from V and 0 bases from J, with 15 bases between. The CDR3 extends over 17 amino acids. The CDR3 DNA reads as TGCGCCAGCAGCTTGAGAGCTTGGGGTTCTAGCACAGATACGCAGTATTTT. It translates to CASSLRAWGSSTDTQYF.

V is TRBV11-2 and J is TRBJ2-3; the match to TRBD2 covers 12 bases. The J segment lost 4 bases and the V segment lost 4 bases, leaving 3 bases of the junction unmatched. Germline values: CDR1 SGHAT, CDR2 FQNNGV. The CDR3 is 15 residues long. CDR3 nucleotides: TGTGCCAGCAGCTCCCTAGCGGGAGGGGCAGATACGCAGTATTTT. Translating it yields CASSSLAGGADTQYF.

The chain employs TRBV7-2 and TRBJ1-6; unclear D gene. V dropped 3 bases and J dropped 7 bases, with 10 bases sitting between them. Germline V gene data show CDR1 as SGHTA and CDR2 as FQGNSA. The CDR3 is made up of 14 amino acids. This CDR3 is CASSFAEGNSPLHF. CDR3 coding DNA: TGTGCCAGCAGCTTCGCCGAAGGAAATTCACCCCTCCACTTT.

The chain couples TRBV2 to TRBJ1-5; maybe TRBD1 (6 bases). The CDR3 runs to 14 residues. Germline V lookup: CDR1 SNHLY, CDR2 FYNNEI. Trimming pared 6 bases from V and 7 bases from J, leaving 16 bases between. CDR3 residues: CASSATGVNQPQHF. CDR3 in DNA: TGTGCCAGCAGCGCGACAGGTGTGAACCAGCCCCAGCATTTT.

This clone has a handful of counts. The rearrangement joins TRBV10-3 to TRBJ2-2; 10 bases map to TRBD1. Looked up from germline, CDR1 is ENHRY and CDR2 is SYGVKD. CDR3 length equals 15 residues. The trim removed 4 bases at V and 5 bases at J, leaving 4 bases unmatched. The CDR3 coding sequence is TGTGCCATCAGTGGAAGGGGACAGGGGACCGGGGAGCTGTTTTTT. This encodes CAISGRGQGTGELFF.

The chain is built from TRBV3-1 (or the pseudogene TRBV3-2) and TRBJ1-6, with TRBD1 matching over 8 bases. This CDR3 contains 15 residues. The germline CDR1 and CDR2 sequences are LGHDT and YNNKEL (reference sequence). V lost 2 bases to trimming and J lost 6 bases; unmatched junction nucleotides: 3. For the CDR3, the DNA is TGTGCCAGCAGCCAAAGGGGACAGGTTAATTCACCCCTCCACTTT. Its translation: CASSQRGQVNSPLHF.

This clone occurred once. V and J are TRBV11-3 and TRBJ2-3; 8 bases fit TRBD2. Germline CDR1 and CDR2: SGHNT and YENEEA. This CDR3 has 16 amino acids. V was clipped by 1 base and J by 1 base; unmatched bases: 4. The CDR3 spells CASSLVLSGGTDTQYF. CDR3 bases: TGTGCCAGCAGCTTAGTGCTTAGCGGGGGCACAGATACGCAGTATTTT.

The chain combines TRBV30 with TRBJ2-4; TRBD2 matches at 9 bases. With 0 bases clipped from V and 8 bases from J, the junction kept 8 bases outside the gene matches. Germline V gene data show CDR1 as GTSNPN and CDR2 as SVGIG (reference sequence). The CDR3 has 15 amino acids. Here the CDR3 DNA reads TGTGCCTGGAGTGTAGTGCGGGAGGGCGCGTACATTCAGTACTTC. It is translated as CAWSVVREGAYIQYF.

This chain joins TRBV6-5 and TRBJ2-5; possible D gene TRBD1, 7 bases. This CDR3 is built from 16 residues. Trimming removed 2 bases from V and 4 bases from J, with 17 bases in between. Germline values: CDR1 MNHEY, CDR2 SVGAGI. CDR3 residues: CASSYVGAGGIETQYF. The CDR3 DNA is TGTGCCAGCAGTTACGTCGGCGCAGGGGGGATAGAGACCCAGTACTTC.